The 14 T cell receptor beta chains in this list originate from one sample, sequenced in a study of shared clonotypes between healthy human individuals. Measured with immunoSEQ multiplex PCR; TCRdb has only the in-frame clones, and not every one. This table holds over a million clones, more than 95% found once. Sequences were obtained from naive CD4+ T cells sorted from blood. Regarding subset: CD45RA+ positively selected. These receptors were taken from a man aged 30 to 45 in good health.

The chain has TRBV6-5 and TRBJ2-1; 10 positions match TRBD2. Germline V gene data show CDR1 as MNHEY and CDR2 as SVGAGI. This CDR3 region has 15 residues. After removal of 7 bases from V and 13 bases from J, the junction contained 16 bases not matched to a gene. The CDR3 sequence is CASMGLASGRGAQFF. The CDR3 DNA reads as TGTGCCAGCATGGGGTTGGCTAGCGGGAGAGGTGCTCAGTTCTTC.

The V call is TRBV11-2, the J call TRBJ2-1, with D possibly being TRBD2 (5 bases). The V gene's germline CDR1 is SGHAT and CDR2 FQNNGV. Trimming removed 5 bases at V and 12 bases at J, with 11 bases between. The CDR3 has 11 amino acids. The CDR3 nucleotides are TGTGCCAGCAGCCCGGACTGGCGGCAGTTCTTC. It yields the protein CASSPDWRQFF. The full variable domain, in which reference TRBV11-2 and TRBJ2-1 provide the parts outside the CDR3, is EAGVAQSPRYKIIEKRQSVAFWCNPISGHATLYWYQQILGQGPKLLIQFQNNGVVDDSQLPKDRFSAERLKGVDSTLKIQPAKLEDSAVYLCASSPDWRQFFGPGTRLTVL.

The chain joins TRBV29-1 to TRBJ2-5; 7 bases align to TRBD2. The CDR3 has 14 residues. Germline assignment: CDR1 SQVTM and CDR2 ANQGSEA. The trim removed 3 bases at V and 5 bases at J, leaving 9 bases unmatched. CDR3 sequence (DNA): TGCAGCGTTGAGCTGGGAGGGTCCGGGGAGACCCAGTACTTC. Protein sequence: CSVELGGSGETQYF.

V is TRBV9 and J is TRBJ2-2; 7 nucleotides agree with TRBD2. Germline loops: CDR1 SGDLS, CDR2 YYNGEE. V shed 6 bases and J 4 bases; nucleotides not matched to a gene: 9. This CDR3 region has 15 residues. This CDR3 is CASTPRGVGTGELFF. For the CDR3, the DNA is TGTGCCAGCACTCCCCGGGGGGTAGGCACCGGGGAGCTGTTTTTT.

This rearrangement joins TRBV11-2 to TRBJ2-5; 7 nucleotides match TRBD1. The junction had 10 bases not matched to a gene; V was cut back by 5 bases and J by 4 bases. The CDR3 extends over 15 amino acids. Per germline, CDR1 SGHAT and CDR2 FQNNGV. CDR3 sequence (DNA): TGTGCCAGCAGCCATAAGGACAGGAACCCAGAGACCCAGTACTTC. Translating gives CASSHKDRNPETQYF.

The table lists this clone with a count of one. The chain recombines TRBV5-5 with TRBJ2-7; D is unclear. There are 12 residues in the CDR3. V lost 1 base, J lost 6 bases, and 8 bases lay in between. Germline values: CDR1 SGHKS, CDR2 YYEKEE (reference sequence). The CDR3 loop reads CASSLRPREQYF. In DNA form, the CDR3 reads TGTGCCAGCAGCTTGAGACCTCGCGAGCAGTACTTC.

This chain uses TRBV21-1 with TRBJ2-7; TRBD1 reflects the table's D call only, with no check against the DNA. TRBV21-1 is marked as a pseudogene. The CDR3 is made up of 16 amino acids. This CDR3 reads CASSKTGARVIYEQYF. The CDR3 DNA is TGTGCCAGCAGCAAAACAGGGGCCCGAGTCATCTACGAGCAGTACTTC.

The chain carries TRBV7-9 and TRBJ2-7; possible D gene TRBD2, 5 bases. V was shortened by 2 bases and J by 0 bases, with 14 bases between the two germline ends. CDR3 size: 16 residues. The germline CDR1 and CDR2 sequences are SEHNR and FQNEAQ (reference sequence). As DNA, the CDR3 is TGTGCCAGCAGCTTAATTGGCGGACTGAGCTCCTACGAGCAGTACTTC. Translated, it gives CASSLIGGLSSYEQYF.

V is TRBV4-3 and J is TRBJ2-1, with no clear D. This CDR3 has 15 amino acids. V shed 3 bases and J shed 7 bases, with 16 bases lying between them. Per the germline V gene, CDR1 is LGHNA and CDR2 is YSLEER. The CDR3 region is CASSQRPDPTNEQFF. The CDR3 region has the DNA TGCGCCAGCAGCCAGAGGCCGGACCCCACGAATGAGCAGTTCTTC.

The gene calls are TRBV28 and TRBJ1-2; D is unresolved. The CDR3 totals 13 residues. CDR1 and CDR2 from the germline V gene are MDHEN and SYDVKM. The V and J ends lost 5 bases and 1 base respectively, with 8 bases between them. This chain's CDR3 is CASSKRDNYGYTF. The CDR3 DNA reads TGTGCCAGCAGTAAGAGAGATAACTATGGCTACACCTTC.

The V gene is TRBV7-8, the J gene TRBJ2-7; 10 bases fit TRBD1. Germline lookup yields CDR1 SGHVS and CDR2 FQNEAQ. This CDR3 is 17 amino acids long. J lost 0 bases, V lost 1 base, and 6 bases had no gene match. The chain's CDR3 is CASSLDRTGGSSYEQYF. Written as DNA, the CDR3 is TGTGCCAGCAGCTTAGATAGGACAGGGGGGAGCTCCTACGAGCAGTACTTC.

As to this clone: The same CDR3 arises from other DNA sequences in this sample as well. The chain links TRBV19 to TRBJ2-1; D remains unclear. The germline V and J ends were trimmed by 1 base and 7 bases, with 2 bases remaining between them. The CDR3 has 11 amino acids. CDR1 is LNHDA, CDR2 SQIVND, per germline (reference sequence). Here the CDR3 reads CASSIGNEQFF. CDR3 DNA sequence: TGTGCCAGTAGTATAGGGAATGAGCAGTTCTTC.

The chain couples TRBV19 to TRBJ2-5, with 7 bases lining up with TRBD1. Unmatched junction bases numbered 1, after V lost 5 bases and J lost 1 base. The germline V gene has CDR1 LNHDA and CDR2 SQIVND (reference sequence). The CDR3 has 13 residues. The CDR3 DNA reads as TGTGCCAGTAGTGGGACAGTCCAAGAGACCCAGTACTTC. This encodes CASSGTVQETQYF. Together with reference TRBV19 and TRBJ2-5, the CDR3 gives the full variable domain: DGGITQSPKYLFRKEGQNVTLSCEQNLNHDAMYWYRQDPGQGLRLIYYSQIVNDFQKGDIAEGYSVSREKKESFPLTVTSAQKNPTAFYLCASSGTVQETQYFGPGTRLLVL.

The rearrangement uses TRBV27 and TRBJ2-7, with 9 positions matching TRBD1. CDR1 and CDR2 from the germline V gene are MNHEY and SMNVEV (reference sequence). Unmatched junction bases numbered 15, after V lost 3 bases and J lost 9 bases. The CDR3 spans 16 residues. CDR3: CASSFSTGTGIGSQYF. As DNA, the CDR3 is TGTGCCAGCAGTTTCTCTACCGGGACAGGGATTGGGTCGCAGTACTTC.